The present TCR beta chain was sequenced within a study of control samples from healthy donors and cancer patients. Looked up from germline, CDR1 is LGHDT and CDR2 is YNNKEL (reference sequence). The CDR3 is 13 residues long. V was clipped by 3 bases and J by 3 bases; unmatched bases: 0. The assay was immunoSEQ multiplex PCR, and TCRdb's table has in-frame clones only and misses some. Found here are fewer than 500,000 clones, around 90% of them singletons; the top ten hold over 5.5%. This sequence joins TRBV3-1 (or the pseudogene TRBV3-2) and TRBJ1-1; 8 positions match TRBD1. This clonotype originated in a man aged 35 to 55 with head and neck cancer. Sequenced sample: PBMCs. In nucleotides, the CDR3 is TGTGCCAGCAGCCAGACAGGGGACACTGAAGCTTTCTTT. Protein: CASSQTGDTEAFF.